The entry that follows covers one TCR beta chain sequence. This sample stems from a study of cytomegalovirus exposure and HLA in healthy donors. V trimming: 5 bases; J trimming: 2 bases; junction bases outside the gene matches: 4. CDR3 length: 14 amino acids. Germline V CDR1 and CDR2: MNHEY, SMNVEV (reference sequence). PCR amplification relied on 60 Vbeta primers (plus 13 Jbeta primers). TCRdb's copy holds only in-frame clones and misses some; the assay was immunoSEQ multiplex PCR. The top ten hold 5.5% to 7.5% of the sample, which has around 150,000 clones, 66% seen once. Sequenced material: PBMCs. The rearrangement links TRBV27 to TRBJ2-3, with 7 bases matching TRBD2. This clonotype was obtained from a woman aged 55-75 years in good health and CMV-seronegative. CDR3 in DNA: TGTGCCAGCAGTGGGGGGGGTTTCACAGATACGCAGTATTTT. Its translation is CASSGGGFTDTQYF.